This TCR beta chain was recovered during a study of cytotoxic CD8 clonotypes in ibrutinib-treated CLL. Study observations and caveats: Public clonotypes, an uncommon group, contracted or remained stable on treatment.

The method was immunoSEQ multiplex PCR; TCRdb's version includes in-frame clones alone and lacks a portion of them. The table records about 310,000 clones, roughly 80% of them present only once. This clone turned up a few times. Its antigen is undetermined. Frozen-stored PBMCs produced 1.5 to 2.5 micrograms of genomic DNA for TCR beta libraries. The germline gives CDR1 MNHEY, CDR2 SMNVEV (reference sequence). CDR3 length: 13 residues. V was shortened by 4 bases and J by 3 bases, with 9 bases between the two germline ends. The rearrangement joins TRBV27 to TRBJ1-1; D uncertain. The clonotype was recovered from a human donor with chronic lymphocytic leukemia. The sequenced sample was PBMCs, obtained before ibrutinib treatment. CDR3 sequence: CASSSKFYTEAFF. DNA of the CDR3: TGTGCCAGCAGTTCAAAGTTTTACACTGAAGCTTTCTTT.